This is a list of T cell receptor beta chains from one sample in a study of tumor-infiltrating lymphocytes in localized non-small cell lung cancer. Produced via immunoSEQ multiplex PCR; TCRdb's table is partial and in-frame only. The table records 5,500 to 8,000 clones, about 65% of them present only once. The sample was lung tumor tissue. The receptors were sampled from a human donor with non-small cell lung cancer. CDR3s include the opening cysteine and the closing phenylalanine or tryptophan. D genes are given only for firm matches. Size values are once, few and many counts, or a class for expanded clones, and some rows have none.

v_gene: TRBV7-3
d_gene: .
abundance: .
j_gene: TRBJ2-7
CDR3aa: CASSFETLPYEQYF
CDR3nt: TGTGCCAGCAGCTTCGAGACACTTCCTTACGAGCAGTACTTC

v_gene: TRBV27
d_gene: .
abundance: .
j_gene: TRBJ2-7
CDR3aa: CASSLPRSSSYEQYF
CDR3nt: TGTGCCAGCAGTTTACCCAGGTCTAGCTCCTACGAGCAGTACTTC

v_gene: TRBV10-2
d_gene: .
abundance: few
j_gene: TRBJ1-1
CDR3aa: CASSEKVSGFEAFF
CDR3nt: TGCGCCAGCAGTGAGAAGGTATCGGGCTTTGAAGCTTTCTTT

v_gene: TRBV11-3
d_gene: TRBD2
abundance: once
j_gene: TRBJ2-2
CDR3aa: CASSREGTGELFF
CDR3nt: TGTGCCAGCAGCAGGGAGGGTACCGGGGAGCTGTTTTTT

v_gene: TRBV5-5
d_gene: TRBD1
abundance: once
j_gene: TRBJ1-4
CDR3aa: CASSFRDRGSEKLFF
CDR3nt: TGTGCCAGCAGCTTCCGGGACAGGGGCTCGGAAAAACTGTTTTTT

v_gene: TRBV27
d_gene: .
abundance: .
j_gene: TRBJ1-2
CDR3aa: CASSKLGAGYTF
CDR3nt: TGTGCCAGCAGTAAGCTAGGAGCGGGCTACACCTTC

v_gene: TRBV4-2
d_gene: .
abundance: .
j_gene: TRBJ1-6
CDR3aa: CASSQGRQGLNSPLHF
CDR3nt: TGTGCCAGCAGCCAGGGCCGGCAGGGCCTTAATTCACCCCTCCACTTT

v_gene: TRBV6-1
d_gene: .
abundance: .
j_gene: TRBJ2-7
CDR3aa: CASSEADSSYEQYF
CDR3nt: TGTGCCAGCAGTGAAGCAGACAGTTCCTACGAGCAGTACTTC

v_gene: TRBV9
d_gene: TRBD2
abundance: .
j_gene: TRBJ2-2
CDR3aa: CASSVDGGATGELFF
CDR3nt: TGTGCCAGCAGCGTAGACGGGGGGGCCACCGGGGAGCTGTTTTTT

v_gene: TRBV11-1
d_gene: .
abundance: .
j_gene: TRBJ2-1
CDR3aa: CASSLGGEQFF
CDR3nt: TGTGCCAGCAGCTTAGGTGGTGAGCAGTTCTTC

v_gene: TRBV4-1
d_gene: TRBD2
abundance: .
j_gene: TRBJ2-5
CDR3aa: CASSQSSSGGRETQYF
CDR3nt: TGCGCCAGCAGCCAATCCTCTAGCGGGGGCCGGGAGACCCAGTACTTC

v_gene: TRBV6-5
d_gene: .
abundance: once
j_gene: TRBJ1-1
CDR3aa: CASRSADLNTEAFF
CDR3nt: TGTGCCAGCAGATCGGCGGATCTGAACACTGAAGCTTTCTTT

v_gene: TRBV18
d_gene: .
abundance: .
j_gene: TRBJ2-2
CDR3aa: CASSPTHTGELFF
CDR3nt: TGTGCCAGCTCACCCACCCACACCGGGGAGCTGTTTTTT

v_gene: TRBV13
d_gene: TRBD1
abundance: few
j_gene: TRBJ1-1
CDR3aa: CASSSSGTGVKTEAFF
CDR3nt: TGTGCCAGCAGCTCCTCCGGGACAGGGGTGAAGACTGAAGCTTTCTTT

v_gene: TRBV6-6
d_gene: TRBD1
abundance: .
j_gene: TRBJ1-1
CDR3aa: CASSYSDRANTEAFF
CDR3nt: TGTGCCAGCAGTTACTCCGACAGGGCTAACACTGAAGCTTTCTTT

v_gene: TRBV2
d_gene: TRBD2
abundance: .
j_gene: TRBJ2-1
CDR3aa: CASSDTSGGAPNNEQFF
CDR3nt: TGTGCCAGCAGTGATACTAGCGGGGGGGCCCCGAACAATGAGCAGTTCTTC

v_gene: TRBV2
d_gene: TRBD1
abundance: few
j_gene: TRBJ1-5
CDR3aa: CASREGARVTSNQPQHF
CDR3nt: TGTGCCAGCAGGGAGGGGGCCAGGGTGACGAGCAATCAGCCCCAGCATTTT